This TCR beta chain was found in a study of cytomegalovirus exposure and HLA in healthy donors. For this clone: Its antigen is currently unknown.

General observations from the study: The study flagged approximately 180 TCR beta chains as cytomegalovirus-associated. Accounts indicate the classifier identified cytomegalovirus status with strong specificity and sensitivity. Specificity for CMV antigens was confirmed in vitro for a few of the CMV-associated chains.

CDR1 and CDR2 from the germline V gene are MNHEY and SVGAGI. V was shortened by 4 bases and J by 5 bases, with 17 bases between the two germline ends. The CDR3 totals 15 residues. The repertoire was sequenced with immunoSEQ multiplex PCR; TCRdb's copy has only in-frame clones and lacks some. The sample holds about 76,000 clones; 94% are singletons and the top ten take around 1.9%. The V call is TRBV6-5, the J call TRBJ2-5, with D perhaps matching TRBD2 (6 bases). This receptor was obtained from a woman aged 18 to 35 in good health and CMV-seropositive. Sequencing input: PBMCs. For the CDR3, the DNA is TGTGCCAGCAGTTCTCTAACGGGAGCGGTGGAGACCCAGTACTTC. Protein: CASSSLTGAVETQYF.